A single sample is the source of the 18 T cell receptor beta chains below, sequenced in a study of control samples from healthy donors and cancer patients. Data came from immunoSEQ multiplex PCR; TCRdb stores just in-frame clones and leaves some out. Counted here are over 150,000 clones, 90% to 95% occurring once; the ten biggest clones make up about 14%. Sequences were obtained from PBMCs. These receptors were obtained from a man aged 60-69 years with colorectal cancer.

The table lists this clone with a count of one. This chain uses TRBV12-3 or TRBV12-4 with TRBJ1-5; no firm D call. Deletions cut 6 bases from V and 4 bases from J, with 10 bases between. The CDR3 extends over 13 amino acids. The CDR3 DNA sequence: TGTGCCAGCAGCATACACGATAATCAGCCCCAGCATTTT. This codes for CASSIHDNQPQHF.

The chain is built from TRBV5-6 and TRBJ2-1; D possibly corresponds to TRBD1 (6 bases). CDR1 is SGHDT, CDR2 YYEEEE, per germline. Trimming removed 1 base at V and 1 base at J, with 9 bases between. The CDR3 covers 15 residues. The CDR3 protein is CASSLWGTSYNEQFF. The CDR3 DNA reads TGTGCCAGCAGCTTGTGGGGGACATCCTACAATGAGCAGTTCTTC.

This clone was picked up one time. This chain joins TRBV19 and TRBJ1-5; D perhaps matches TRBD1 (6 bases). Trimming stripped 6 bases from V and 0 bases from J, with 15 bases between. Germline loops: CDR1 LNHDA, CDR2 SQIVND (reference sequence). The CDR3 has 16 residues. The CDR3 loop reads CASSGGAPYSNQPQHF. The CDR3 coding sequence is TGTGCCAGTAGCGGGGGCGCCCCGTATAGCAATCAGCCCCAGCATTTT.

The CDR3 is CASSDTGAGGYTF. The CDR3 DNA follows: TGCGCCAGCAGTGATACAGGGGCGGGTGGCTACACCTTC. The rearrangement links TRBV10-2 to TRBJ1-2; TRBD1 agrees at 7 bases. In germline, CDR1 is WSHSY, CDR2 SAAADI. Germline trimming cut 3 bases from V and 7 bases from J; bases unmatched to any gene: 5. There are 13 residues in the CDR3.

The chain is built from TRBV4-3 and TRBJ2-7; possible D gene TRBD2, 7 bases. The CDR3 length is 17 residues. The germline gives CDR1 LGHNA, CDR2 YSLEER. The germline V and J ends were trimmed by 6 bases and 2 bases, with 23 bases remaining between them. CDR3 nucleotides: TGCGCCAGCAGTTTTACCGCAGGGGAGGGGTCGACCTACGAGCAGTACTTC. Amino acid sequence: CASSFTAGEGSTYEQYF.

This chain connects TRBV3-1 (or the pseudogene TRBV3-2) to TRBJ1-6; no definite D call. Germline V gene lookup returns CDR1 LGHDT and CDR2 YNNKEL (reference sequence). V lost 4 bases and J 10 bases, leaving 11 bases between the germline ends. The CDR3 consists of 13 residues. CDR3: CASSPSPDSPLHF. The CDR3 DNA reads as TGTGCCAGCAGCCCTTCACCCGACTCACCCCTCCACTTT.

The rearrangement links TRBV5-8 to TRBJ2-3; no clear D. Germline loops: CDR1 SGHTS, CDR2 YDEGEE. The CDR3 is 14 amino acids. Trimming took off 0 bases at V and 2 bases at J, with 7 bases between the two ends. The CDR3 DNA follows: TGTGCCAGCAGCTTGGATGAACCCACAGATACGCAGTATTTT. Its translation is CASSLDEPTDTQYF.

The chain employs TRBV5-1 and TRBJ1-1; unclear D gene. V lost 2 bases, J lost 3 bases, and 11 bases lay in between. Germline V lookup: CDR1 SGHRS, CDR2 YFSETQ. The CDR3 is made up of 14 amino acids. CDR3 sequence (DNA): TGCGCCAGCAGCTTTTTGATGGGAGACACTGAAGCTTTCTTT. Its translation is CASSFLMGDTEAFF.

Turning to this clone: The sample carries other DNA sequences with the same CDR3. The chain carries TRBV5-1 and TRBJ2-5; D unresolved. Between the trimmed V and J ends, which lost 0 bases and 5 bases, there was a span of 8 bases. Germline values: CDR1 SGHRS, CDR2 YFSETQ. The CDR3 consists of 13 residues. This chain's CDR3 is CASSLEVRETQYF. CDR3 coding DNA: TGCGCCAGCAGCTTGGAGGTTAGGGAGACCCAGTACTTC.

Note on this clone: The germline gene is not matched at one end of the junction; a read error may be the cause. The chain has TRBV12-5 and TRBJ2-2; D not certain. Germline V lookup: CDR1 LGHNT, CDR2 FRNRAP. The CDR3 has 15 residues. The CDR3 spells CASGFGVGNAGELFF. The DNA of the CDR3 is TGTGCTAGTGGTTTCGGTGTAGGGAACGCCGGGGAGCTGTTTTTT.

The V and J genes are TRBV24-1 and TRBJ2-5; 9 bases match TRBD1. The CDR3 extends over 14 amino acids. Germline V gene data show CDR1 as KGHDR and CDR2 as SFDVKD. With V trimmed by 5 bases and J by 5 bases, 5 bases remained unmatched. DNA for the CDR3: TGTGCCACCAGTGGAACAGGGGGCCCCGAGACCCAGTACTTC. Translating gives CATSGTGGPETQYF.

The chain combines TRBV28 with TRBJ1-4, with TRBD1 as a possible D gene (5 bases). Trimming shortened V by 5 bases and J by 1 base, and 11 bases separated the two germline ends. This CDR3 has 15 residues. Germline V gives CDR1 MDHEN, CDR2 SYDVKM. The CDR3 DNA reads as TGTGCCAGCAGTCCCTCGGGGCTAACTAATGAAAAACTGTTTTTT. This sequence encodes CASSPSGLTNEKLFF.

The CDR3 nucleotides read TGTGCCAGCAGCCAACAGACTAGCGGGGTAGGGGAGACCCAGTACTTC. Its protein product is CASSQQTSGVGETQYF. This chain connects TRBV4-2 to TRBJ2-5; 11 bases map to TRBD2. The germline V gene encodes CDR1 LGHNA and CDR2 YNFKEQ. CDR3 size: 16 residues. Losses at the gene ends were 2 bases for V and 5 bases for J; bases not matched to a gene: 7.

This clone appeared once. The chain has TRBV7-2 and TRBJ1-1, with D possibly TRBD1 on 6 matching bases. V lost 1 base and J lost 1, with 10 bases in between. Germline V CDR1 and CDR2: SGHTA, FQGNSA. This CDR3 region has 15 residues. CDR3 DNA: TGTGCCAGCAGCTTAGATGGCAGGGGGAACACTGAAGCTTTCTTT. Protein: CASSLDGRGNTEAFF.

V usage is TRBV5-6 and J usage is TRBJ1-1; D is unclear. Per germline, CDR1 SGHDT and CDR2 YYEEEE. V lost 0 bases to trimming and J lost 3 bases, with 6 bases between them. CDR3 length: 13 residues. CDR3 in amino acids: CASSLGLDTEAFF. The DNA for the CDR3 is TGTGCCAGCAGCTTGGGTCTTGACACTGAAGCTTTCTTT. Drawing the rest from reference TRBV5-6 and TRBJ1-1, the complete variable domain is DAGVTQSPTHLIKTRGQQVTLRCSPKSGHDTVSWYQQALGQGPQFIFQYYEEEERQRGNFPDRFSGHQFPNYSSELNVNALLLGDSALYLCASSLGLDTEAFFGQGTRLTVV.

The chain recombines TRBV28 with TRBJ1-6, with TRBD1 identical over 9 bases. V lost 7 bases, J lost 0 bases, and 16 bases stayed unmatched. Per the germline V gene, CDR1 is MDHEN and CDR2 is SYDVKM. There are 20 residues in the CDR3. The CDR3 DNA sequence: TGTGCCAGCAACTACCCCGGGACAGGGATCCCAAGCTCCTATAATTCACCCCTCCACTTT. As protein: CASNYPGTGIPSSYNSPLHF.

CDR3 nucleotide sequence: TGTGCCAGCAGCTACGGACGTGTGAGAGAGCAGTACTTC. This sequence encodes CASSYGRVREQYF. The chain joins TRBV11-2 to TRBJ2-7; D call uncertain. V was shortened by 4 bases and J by 7 bases, with 14 bases between the two germline ends. This CDR3 comprises 13 residues. Germline V gene lookup returns CDR1 SGHAT and CDR2 FQNNGV.

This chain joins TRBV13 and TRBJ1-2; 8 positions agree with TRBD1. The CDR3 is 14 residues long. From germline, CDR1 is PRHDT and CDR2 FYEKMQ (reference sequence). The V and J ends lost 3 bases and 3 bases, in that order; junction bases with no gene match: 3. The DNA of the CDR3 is TGTGCCAGCAGCTTCAGGGGGCGCGACTATGGCTACACCTTC. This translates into CASSFRGRDYGYTF.